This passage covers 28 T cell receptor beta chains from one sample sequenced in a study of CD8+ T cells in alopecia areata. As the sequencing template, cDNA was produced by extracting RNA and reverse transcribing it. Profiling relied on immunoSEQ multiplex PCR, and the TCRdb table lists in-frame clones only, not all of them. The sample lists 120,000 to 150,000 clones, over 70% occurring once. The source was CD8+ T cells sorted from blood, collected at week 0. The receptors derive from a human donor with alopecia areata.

The CDR3 DNA reads TGTGCCAGCAGTGTCGGACAGGGCTCCTACGAGCAGTACTTC. Translated: CASSVGQGSYEQYF. The chain joins TRBV27 to TRBJ2-7, with TRBD1 identical over 8 bases. J gave up 0 bases and V 5 bases, and 3 bases lay outside the gene matches. This CDR3 comprises 14 residues. Germline CDR1 reads MNHEY; CDR2 reads SMNVEV (reference sequence).

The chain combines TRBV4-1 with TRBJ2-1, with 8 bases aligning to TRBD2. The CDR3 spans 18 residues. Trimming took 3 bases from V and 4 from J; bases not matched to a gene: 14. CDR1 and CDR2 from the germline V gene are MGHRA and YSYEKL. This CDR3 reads CASSHSPPSGSPYNEQFF. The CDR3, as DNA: TGCGCCAGCAGCCACAGCCCACCCAGCGGGAGTCCTTACAATGAGCAGTTCTTC.

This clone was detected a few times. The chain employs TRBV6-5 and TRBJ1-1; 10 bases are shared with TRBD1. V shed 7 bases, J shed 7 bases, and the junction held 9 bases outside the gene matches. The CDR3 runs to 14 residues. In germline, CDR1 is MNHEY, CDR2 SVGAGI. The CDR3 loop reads CASIPGQGLVEAFF. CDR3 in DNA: TGTGCCAGCATTCCGGGACAGGGGCTCGTTGAAGCTTTCTTT.

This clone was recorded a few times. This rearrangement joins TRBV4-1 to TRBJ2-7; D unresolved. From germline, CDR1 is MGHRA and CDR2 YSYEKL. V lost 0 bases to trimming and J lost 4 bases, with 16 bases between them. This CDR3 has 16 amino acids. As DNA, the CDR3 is TGCGCCAGCAGCCAAGAACCCAGCGAGTATGCGTACGAGCAGTACTTC. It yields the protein CASSQEPSEYAYEQYF.

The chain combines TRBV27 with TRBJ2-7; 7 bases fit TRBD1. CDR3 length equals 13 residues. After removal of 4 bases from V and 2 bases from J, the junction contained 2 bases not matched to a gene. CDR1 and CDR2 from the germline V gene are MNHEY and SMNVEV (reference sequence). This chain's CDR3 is CASSYTGAYEQYF. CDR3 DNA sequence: TGTGCCAGCAGTTATACAGGGGCCTACGAGCAGTACTTC.

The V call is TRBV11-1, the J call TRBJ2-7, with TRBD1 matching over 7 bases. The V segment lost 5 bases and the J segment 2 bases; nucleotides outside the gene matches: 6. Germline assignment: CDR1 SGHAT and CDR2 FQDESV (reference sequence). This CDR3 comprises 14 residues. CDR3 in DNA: TGTGCCAGCAGCGGGACAGTTTACCCCTACGAGCAGTACTTC. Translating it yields CASSGTVYPYEQYF.

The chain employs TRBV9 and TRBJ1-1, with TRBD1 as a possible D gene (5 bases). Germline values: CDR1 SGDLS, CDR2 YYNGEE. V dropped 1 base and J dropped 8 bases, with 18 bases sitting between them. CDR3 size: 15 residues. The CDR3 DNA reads TGTGCCAGCAGCGTATCAGCAGGGCGAGATGAAGAAGCTTTCTTT. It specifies CASSVSAGRDEEAFF.

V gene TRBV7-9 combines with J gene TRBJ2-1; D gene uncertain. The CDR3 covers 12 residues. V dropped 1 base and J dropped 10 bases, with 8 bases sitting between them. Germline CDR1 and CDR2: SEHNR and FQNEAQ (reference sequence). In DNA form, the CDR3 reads TGTGCCAGCAGCTTAGGGTCACGGGAGCAGTTCTTC. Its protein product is CASSLGSREQFF.

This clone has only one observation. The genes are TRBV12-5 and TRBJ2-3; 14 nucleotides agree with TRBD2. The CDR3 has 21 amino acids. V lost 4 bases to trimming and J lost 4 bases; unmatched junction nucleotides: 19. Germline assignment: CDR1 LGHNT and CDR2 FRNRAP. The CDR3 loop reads CASGWSHGLAGGPSRPDTQYF. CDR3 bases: TGTGCTAGTGGTTGGTCCCACGGACTAGCGGGGGGCCCGTCTAGGCCAGATACGCAGTATTTT.

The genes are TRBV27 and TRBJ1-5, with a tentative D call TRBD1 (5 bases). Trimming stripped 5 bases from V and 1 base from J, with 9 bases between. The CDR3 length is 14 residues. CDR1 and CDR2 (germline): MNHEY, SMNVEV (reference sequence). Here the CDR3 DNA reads TGTGCCAGCAGTCCCCGACAGAGCAATCAGCCCCAGCATTTT. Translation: CASSPRQSNQPQHF.

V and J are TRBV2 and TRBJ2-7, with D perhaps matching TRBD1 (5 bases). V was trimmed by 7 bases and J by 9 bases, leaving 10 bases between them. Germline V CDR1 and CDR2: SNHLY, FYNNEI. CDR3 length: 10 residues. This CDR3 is CASKGHWQYF. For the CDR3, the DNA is TGTGCCAGCAAAGGACACTGGCAGTACTTC.

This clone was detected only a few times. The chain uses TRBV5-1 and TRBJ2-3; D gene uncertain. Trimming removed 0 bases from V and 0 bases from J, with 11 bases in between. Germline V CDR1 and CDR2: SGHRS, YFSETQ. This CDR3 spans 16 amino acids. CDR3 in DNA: TGCGCCAGCAGCTTGGGGAATCAACCTAGCACAGATACGCAGTATTTT. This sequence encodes CASSLGNQPSTDTQYF.

The CDR3: CASSLKTPPGAFF. The CDR3 DNA follows: TGCGCCAGCAGCTTAAAGACTCCCCCGGGAGCTTTCTTT. The chain links TRBV5-1 to TRBJ1-1; no definite D call. Germline loops: CDR1 SGHRS, CDR2 YFSETQ. The CDR3 consists of 13 residues. The V end lost 2 bases, the J end lost 10 bases, and 15 bases lay between the germline ends.

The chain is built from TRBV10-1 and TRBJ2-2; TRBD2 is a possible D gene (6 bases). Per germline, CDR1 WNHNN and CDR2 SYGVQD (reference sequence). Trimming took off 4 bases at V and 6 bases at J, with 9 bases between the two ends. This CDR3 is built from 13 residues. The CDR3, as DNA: TGCGCCAGCAGTGCGGAGGGTGCCGGGGAGCTGTTTTTT. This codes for CASSAEGAGELFF.

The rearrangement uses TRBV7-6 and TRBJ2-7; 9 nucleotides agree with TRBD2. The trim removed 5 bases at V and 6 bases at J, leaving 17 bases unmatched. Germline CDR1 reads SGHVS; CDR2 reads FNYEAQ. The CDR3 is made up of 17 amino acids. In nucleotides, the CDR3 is TGTGCCAGCAGCAGTCTTCCGGGACTAGCAGTCGGGGGCGAGCAGTACTTC. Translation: CASSSLPGLAVGGEQYF.

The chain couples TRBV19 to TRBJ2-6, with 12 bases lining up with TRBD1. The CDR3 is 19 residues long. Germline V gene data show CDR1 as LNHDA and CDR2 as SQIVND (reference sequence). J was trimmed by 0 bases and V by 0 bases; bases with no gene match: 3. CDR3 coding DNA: TGTGCCAGTAGTATAGAAGGGACAGGGGGCCTCTCTGGGGCCAACGTCCTGACTTTC. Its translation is CASSIEGTGGLSGANVLTF.

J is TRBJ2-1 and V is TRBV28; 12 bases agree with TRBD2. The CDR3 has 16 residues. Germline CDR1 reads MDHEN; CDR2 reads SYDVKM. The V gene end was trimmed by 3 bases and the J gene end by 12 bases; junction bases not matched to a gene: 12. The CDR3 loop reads CASSLGLAGPKARQFF. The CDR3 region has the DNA TGTGCCAGCAGTTTGGGACTAGCGGGCCCTAAGGCTAGGCAGTTCTTC.

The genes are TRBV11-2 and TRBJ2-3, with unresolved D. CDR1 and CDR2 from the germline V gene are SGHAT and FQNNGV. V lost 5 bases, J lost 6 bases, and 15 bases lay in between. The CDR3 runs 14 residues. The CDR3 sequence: CASSRTPPDDTQYF. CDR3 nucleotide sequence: TGTGCCAGCAGCCGTACCCCACCAGATGATACGCAGTATTTT. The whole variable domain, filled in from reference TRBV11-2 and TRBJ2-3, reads EAGVAQSPRYKIIEKRQSVAFWCNPISGHATLYWYQQILGQGPKLLIQFQNNGVVDDSQLPKDRFSAERLKGVDSTLKIQPAKLEDSAVYLCASSRTPPDDTQYFGPGTRLTVL.

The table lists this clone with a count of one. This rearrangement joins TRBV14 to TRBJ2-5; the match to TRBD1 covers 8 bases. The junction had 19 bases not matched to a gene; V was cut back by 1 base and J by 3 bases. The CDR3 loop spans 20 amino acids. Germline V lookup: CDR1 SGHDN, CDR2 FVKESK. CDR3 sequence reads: CASSQAQSPRTGRGKETQYF. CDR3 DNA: TGTGCCAGCAGCCAAGCCCAGAGTCCCCGGACAGGGAGAGGAAAAGAGACCCAGTACTTC. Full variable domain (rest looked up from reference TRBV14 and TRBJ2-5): EAGVTQFPSHSVIEKGQTVTLRCDPISGHDNLYWYRRVMGKEIKFLLHFVKESKQDESGMPNNRFLAERTGGTYSTLKVQPAELEDSGVYFCASSQAQSPRTGRGKETQYFGPGTRLLVL.

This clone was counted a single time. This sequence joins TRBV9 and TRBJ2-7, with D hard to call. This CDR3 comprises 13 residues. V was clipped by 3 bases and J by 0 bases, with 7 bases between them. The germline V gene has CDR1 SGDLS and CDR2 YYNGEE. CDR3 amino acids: CASSAGNSYEQYF. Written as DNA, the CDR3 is TGTGCCAGCAGCGCCGGAAACTCCTACGAGCAGTACTTC.

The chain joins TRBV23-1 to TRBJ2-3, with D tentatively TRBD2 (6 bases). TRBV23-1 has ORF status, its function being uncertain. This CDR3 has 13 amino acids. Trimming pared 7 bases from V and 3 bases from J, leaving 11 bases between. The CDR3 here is CASTGLRTDTQYF. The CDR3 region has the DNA TGCGCCAGCACCGGACTAAGAACAGATACGCAGTATTTT.

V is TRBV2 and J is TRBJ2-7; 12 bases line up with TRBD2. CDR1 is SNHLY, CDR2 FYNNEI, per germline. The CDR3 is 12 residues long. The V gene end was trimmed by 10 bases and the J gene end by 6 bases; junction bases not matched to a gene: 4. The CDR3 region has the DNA TGTGCCAAGGGACTAGCGGGCCGCGAGCAGTACTTC. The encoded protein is CAKGLAGREQYF.

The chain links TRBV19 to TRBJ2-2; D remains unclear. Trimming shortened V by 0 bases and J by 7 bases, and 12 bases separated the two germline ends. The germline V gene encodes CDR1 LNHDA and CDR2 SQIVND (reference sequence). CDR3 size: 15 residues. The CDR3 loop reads CASSIEQESVGELFF. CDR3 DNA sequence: TGTGCCAGTAGTATAGAACAAGAGTCCGTCGGGGAGCTGTTTTTT.

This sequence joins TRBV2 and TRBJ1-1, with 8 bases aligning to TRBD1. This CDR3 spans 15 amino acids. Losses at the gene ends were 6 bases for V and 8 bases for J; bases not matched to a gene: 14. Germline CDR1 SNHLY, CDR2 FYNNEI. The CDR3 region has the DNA TGTGCCAGCAGCCTATCTCGGACAGGGCAGACCGAAGCTTTCTTT. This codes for CASSLSRTGQTEAFF.

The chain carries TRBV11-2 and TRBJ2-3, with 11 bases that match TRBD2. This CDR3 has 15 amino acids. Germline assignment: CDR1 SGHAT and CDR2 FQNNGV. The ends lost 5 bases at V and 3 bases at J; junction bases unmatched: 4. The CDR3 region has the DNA TGTGCCAGCAGCACCAGGACTAGCGGGACAGATACGCAGTATTTT. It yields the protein CASSTRTSGTDTQYF.

As DNA, the CDR3 is TGTGCCAGTAGGCTGACAGGGAACACTGAAGCTTTCTTT. Encoded protein: CASRLTGNTEAFF. V is TRBV19 and J is TRBJ1-1; weak D call: TRBD1 (6 bases). The length of the CDR3 is 13 residues. Germline loops: CDR1 LNHDA, CDR2 SQIVND (reference sequence). The germline V and J ends were trimmed by 6 bases and 1 base, with 9 bases remaining between them.

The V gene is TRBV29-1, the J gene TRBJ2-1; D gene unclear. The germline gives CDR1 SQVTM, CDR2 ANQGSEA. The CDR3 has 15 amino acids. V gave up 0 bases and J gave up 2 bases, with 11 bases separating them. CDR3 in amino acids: CSVEEIGRTYNEQFF. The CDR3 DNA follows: TGCAGCGTTGAAGAAATAGGAAGGACCTACAATGAGCAGTTCTTC.

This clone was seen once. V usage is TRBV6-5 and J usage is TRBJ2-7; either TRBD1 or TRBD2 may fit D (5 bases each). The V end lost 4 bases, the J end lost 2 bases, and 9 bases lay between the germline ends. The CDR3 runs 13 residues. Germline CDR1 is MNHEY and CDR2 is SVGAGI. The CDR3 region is CASSWDGAYEQYF. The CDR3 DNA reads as TGTGCCAGCAGTTGGGACGGAGCCTACGAGCAGTACTTC.